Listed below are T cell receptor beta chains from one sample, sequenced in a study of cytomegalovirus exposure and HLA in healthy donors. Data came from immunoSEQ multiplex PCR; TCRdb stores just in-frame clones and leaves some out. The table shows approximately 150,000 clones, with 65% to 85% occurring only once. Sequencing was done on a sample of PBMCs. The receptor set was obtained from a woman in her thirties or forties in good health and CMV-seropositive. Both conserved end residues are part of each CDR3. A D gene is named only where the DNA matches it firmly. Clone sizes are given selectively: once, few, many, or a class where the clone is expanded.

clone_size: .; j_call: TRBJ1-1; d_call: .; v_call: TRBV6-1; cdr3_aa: CASSEAGGRTEAFF; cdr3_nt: TGTGCCAGCAGTGAAGCGGGGGGTCGGACTGAAGCTTTCTTT
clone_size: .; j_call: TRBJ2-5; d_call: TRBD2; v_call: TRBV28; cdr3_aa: CASRLAGAGETQYF; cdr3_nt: TGTGCCAGCAGACTAGCGGGGGCTGGGGAGACCCAGTACTTC
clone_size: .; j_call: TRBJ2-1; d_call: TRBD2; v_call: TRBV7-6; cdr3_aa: CASSPITSGGGEQFF; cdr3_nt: TGTGCCAGCAGCCCTATCACTAGCGGGGGGGGTGAGCAGTTCTTC
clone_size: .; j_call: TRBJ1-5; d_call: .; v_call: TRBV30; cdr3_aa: CAWSVPPGIQPQHF; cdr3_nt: TGTGCCTGGAGTGTACCCCCAGGGATTCAGCCCCAGCATTTT
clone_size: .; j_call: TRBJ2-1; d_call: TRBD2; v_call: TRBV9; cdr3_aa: CASSTIAGLYNEQFF; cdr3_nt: TGTGCCAGCAGCACAATAGCGGGGCTTTACAATGAGCAGTTCTTC
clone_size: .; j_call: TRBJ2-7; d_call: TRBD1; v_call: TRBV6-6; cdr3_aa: CASSYRDRDYEQYF; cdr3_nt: TGTGCCAGCAGTTACCGGGACAGGGACTACGAGCAGTACTTC
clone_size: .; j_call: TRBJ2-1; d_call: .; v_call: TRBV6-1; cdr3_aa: CASSVGTQNSYNEQFF; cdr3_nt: TGTGCCAGCAGTGTCGGGACTCAGAACTCCTACAATGAGCAGTTCTTC
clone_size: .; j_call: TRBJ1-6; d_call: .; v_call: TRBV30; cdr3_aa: CAWKPQWNSPLHF; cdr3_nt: TGTGCCTGGAAACCCCAGTGGAATTCACCCCTCCACTTT
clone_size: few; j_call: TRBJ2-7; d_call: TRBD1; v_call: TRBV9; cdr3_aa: CASSVGQDRHYEQYF; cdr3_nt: TGTGCCAGCAGCGTAGGCCAGGACAGGCACTACGAGCAGTACTTC
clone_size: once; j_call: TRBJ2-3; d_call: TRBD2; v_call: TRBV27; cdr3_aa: CASSYQRLAGTDTQYF; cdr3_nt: TGTGCCAGCAGTTACCAGAGACTAGCGGGGACAGATACGCAGTATTTT
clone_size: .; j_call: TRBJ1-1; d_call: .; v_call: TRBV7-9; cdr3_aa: CASGGRNTEAFF; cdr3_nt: TGTGCCAGCGGGGGCCGGAACACTGAAGCTTTCTTT
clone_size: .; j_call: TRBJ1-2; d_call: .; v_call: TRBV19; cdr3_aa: CASSRFFLGQIYGYTF; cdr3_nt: TGTGCCAGTAGTAGGTTTTTTCTCGGACAGATCTATGGCTACACCTTC
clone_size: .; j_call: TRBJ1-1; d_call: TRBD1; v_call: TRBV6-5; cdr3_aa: CASSQGGQITEAFF; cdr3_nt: TGTGCCAGCAGTCAGGGGGGACAGATCACTGAAGCTTTCTTT
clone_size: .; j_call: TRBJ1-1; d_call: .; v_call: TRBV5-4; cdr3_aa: CASSLSPGDMNTEAFF; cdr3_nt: TGTGCCAGCAGCTTGTCGCCAGGGGACATGAACACTGAAGCTTTCTTT
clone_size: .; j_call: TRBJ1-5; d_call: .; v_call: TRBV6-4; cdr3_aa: CASSDPRWRAGSNQPQHF; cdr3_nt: TGTGCCAGCAGTGACCCGAGGTGGAGGGCAGGCTCGAATCAGCCCCAGCATTTT
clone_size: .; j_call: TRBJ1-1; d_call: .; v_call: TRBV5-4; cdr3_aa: CASSLGSRDTEAFF; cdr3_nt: TGTGCCAGCAGCTTGGGAAGCAGGGACACTGAAGCTTTCTTT
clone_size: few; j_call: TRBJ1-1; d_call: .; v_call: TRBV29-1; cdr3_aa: CSVPGVMNTEAFF; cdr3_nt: TGCAGCGTTCCCGGGGTCATGAACACTGAAGCTTTCTTT
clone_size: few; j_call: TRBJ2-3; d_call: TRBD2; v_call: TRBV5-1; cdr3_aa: CASSPVAPGGTQYF; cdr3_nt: TGCGCCAGCAGCCCGGTCGCCCCGGGGGGTACGCAGTATTTT
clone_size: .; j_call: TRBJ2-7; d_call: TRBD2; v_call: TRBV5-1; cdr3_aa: CASSVSGASYEQYF; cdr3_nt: TGCGCCAGCAGCGTAAGCGGGGCCTCCTACGAGCAGTACTTC
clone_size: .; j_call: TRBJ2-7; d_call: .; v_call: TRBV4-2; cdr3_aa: CASSQGAEQYF; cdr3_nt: TGTGCCAGCAGCCAAGGCGCTGAGCAGTACTTC
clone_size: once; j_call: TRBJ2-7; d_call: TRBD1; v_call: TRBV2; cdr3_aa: CASKLMGQGTYEQYF; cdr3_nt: TGTGCCAGCAAACTTATGGGACAGGGGACCTACGAGCAGTACTTC
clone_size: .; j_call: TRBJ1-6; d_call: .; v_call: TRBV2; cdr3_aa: CASTDGQPTPLHF; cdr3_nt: TGTGCCAGCACGGACGGACAACCGACACCCCTCCACTTT
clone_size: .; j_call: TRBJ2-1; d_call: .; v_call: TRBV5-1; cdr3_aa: CASSFRGYSYNEQFF; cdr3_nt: TGCGCCAGCAGCTTCAGGGGTTACTCCTACAATGAGCAGTTCTTC
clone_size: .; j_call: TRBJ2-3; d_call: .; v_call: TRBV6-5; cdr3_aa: CASRQTDTQYF; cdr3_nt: TGTGCCAGCAGGCAGACTGATACGCAGTATTTT
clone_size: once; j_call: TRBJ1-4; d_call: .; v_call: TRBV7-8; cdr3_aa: CASSSVGLRGTNEKLFF; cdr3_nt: TGTGCCAGCAGCTCTGTGGGCCTCAGGGGAACTAATGAAAAACTGTTTTTT
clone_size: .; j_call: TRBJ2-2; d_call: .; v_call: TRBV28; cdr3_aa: CASGGVNTGELFF; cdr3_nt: TGTGCCAGCGGCGGGGTTAACACCGGGGAGCTGTTTTTT
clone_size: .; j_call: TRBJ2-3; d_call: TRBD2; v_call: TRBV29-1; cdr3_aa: CSVEYPSGGRTDTQYF; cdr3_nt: TGCAGCGTTGAATACCCAAGCGGGGGGCGCACAGATACGCAGTATTTT
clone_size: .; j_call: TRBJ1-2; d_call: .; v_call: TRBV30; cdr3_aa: CAWSAGFGNYGYTF; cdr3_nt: TGTGCCTGGAGTGCGGGTTTCGGTAACTATGGCTACACCTTC
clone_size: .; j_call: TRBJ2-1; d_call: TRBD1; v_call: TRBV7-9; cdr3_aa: CASSEGQGSFNEQFF; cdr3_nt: TGTGCCAGCAGCGAAGGACAGGGTTCTTTCAATGAGCAGTTCTTC
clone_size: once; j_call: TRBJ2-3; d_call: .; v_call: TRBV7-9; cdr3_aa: CASSLVGLTSTDTQYF; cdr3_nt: TGTGCCAGCAGCTTAGTCGGACTTACAAGCACAGATACGCAGTATTTT
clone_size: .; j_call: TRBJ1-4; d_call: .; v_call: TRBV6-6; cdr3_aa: CASSGSSADEKLFF; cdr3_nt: TGTGCCAGCAGTGGATCCTCAGCGGATGAAAAACTGTTTTTT